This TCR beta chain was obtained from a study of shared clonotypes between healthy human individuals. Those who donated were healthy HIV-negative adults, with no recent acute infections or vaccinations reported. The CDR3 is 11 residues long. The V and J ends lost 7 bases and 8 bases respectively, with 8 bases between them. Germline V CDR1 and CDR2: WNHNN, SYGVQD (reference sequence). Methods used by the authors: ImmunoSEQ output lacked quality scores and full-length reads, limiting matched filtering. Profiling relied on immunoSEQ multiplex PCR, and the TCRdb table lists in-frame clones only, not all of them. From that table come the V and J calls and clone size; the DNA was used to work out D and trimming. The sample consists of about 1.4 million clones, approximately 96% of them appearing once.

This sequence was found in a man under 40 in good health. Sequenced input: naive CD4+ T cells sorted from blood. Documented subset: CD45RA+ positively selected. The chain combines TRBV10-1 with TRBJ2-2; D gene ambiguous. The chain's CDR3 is CASKFQGELFF. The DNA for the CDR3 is TGCGCCAGCAAGTTCCAGGGGGAGCTGTTTTTT.